Below, 8 T cell receptor beta chains from the same sample are listed, as sequenced in a study of shared clonotypes between healthy human individuals (dated by TCRdb to the early 2020s). Library creation used the immunoSEQ multiplex PCR assay. As stored in TCRdb, this immuneACCESS dataset retains in-frame rearrangements with V and J assigned. A fraction of the clones does not appear; measured against another copy, unresolved V genes explain less than half of the discrepancy, and the remainder lacks a known reason. Here the sample has over 1.4 million clones; around 97% occur a single time. In total, the top ten clones hold 0.95% to 1.5% of the sample. Sample: naive CD4+ T cells sorted from blood. The cell subset or site tag for this specimen amounts to: CD45RA+ positively selected. All receptors derive from a man aged 25 to 40 in good health.

The chain employs TRBV25-1 and TRBJ2-3, with 7 bases fitting TRBD1. CDR1 is MGHDK and CDR2 is SYGVNS in the germline V gene. Losses at the gene ends were 6 bases for V and 4 bases for J; bases not matched to a gene: 4. There are 13 residues in the CDR3. The CDR3 region has the DNA TGTGCCAGCAGAAGAACAGGGGCAGATACGCAGTATTTT. Translating gives CASRRTGADTQYF.

The chain combines TRBV11-3 with TRBJ1-4, with D unclear. The CDR3 has 14 amino acids. CDR1 SGHNT and CDR2 YENEEA come from the germline V gene. The V end lost 4 bases, the J end lost 7 bases, and 13 bases lay between the germline ends. The CDR3 nucleotides read TGTGCCAGCAGCTCCCGGGTCGATGGTGAAAAACTGTTTTTT. It codes for CASSSRVDGEKLFF.

V and J are TRBV7-2 and TRBJ2-7; no definite D call. Germline-derived CDR1 and CDR2 are SGHTA and FQGNSA. Trimming took off 5 bases at V and 3 bases at J, with 14 bases between the two ends. The CDR3 length is 14 residues. CDR3 loop: CASSRGAFNYEQYF. The CDR3 DNA is TGTGCCAGCAGCCGAGGAGCGTTCAACTACGAGCAGTACTTC.

The count of this clone is one. The chain uses TRBV7-2 and TRBJ2-6, with 9 bases that match TRBD2. The CDR3 covers 17 residues. Germline V gene lookup returns CDR1 SGHTA and CDR2 FQGNSA. V shed 2 bases, J shed 2 bases, and the junction held 4 bases outside the gene matches. CDR3 region: CASSLIAGGPGANVLTF. CDR3 bases: TGTGCCAGCAGCTTAATCGCGGGAGGGCCTGGGGCCAACGTCCTGACTTTC.

The chain carries TRBV4-2 and TRBJ2-1, with 14 bases fitting TRBD2. The CDR3 extends over 15 amino acids. V gave up 3 bases and J gave up 8 bases; unmatched junction bases: 3. Per germline, CDR1 LGHNA and CDR2 YNFKEQ. The CDR3 bases are TGTGCCAGCAGCCACGGGACTAGCGGGAGTTATGAGCAGTTCTTC. Its protein is CASSHGTSGSYEQFF.

Worth noting for this clone: The junction departs from germline at one end; a sequencing error may be responsible. At the DNA level, this CDR3 is encoded by other sequences in the same sample as well. The chain is built from TRBV5-4 and TRBJ2-2; the D call may be TRBD1 or TRBD2 (5 bases each). Germline V gene data show CDR1 as SGHNT and CDR2 as YYREEE (reference sequence). The CDR3 loop spans 18 amino acids. CDR3 in amino acids: CASTLSRPRDQHPGELFF. The CDR3 DNA is TGTGCCAGCACCCTCTCACGACCCCGGGACCAGCATCCCGGAGAGCTGTTTTTT.

The chain recombines TRBV4-1 with TRBJ2-4, with a possible D match to TRBD2 (6 bases). Germline V gene sequence: CDR1 MGHRA, CDR2 YSYEKL. V was pared by 0 bases and J by 0 bases, with 12 bases between. This CDR3 region has 17 residues. The CDR3 nucleotides are TGCGCCAGCAGCCAAGATCTAAGGAGGGTAGCCAAAAACATTCAGTACTTC. Amino acids: CASSQDLRRVAKNIQYF.

The gene calls are TRBV7-8 and TRBJ2-2; either TRBD1 or TRBD2 may fit D (5 bases each). The germline V gene has CDR1 SGHVS and CDR2 FQNEAQ. With 4 bases removed from V and 6 bases from J, the gap between germline ends came to 18 bases. The CDR3 is made up of 16 amino acids. This CDR3 is CASSYSGRPRAGELFF. The CDR3 DNA is TGTGCCAGCAGCTACTCGGGACGGCCTAGGGCCGGGGAGCTGTTTTTT.